These 12 T cell receptor beta chains were all obtained from the same sample, sequenced in a study of T cell responses to AZD1222 COVID-19 vaccine. The data were produced by immunoSEQ multiplex PCR, yet TCRdb's version contains in-frame clones alone and is incomplete. The sample shows 150,000 to 200,000 clones, 85% to 95% of them seen only once. Sequenced here: peripheral blood, sampled on day 0 of AZD1222 vaccination. The receptors were gathered from an adult in good health.

This chain joins TRBV9 and TRBJ2-2; D is ambiguous. Germline CDR1 SGDLS, CDR2 YYNGEE. V gave up 0 bases and J gave up 0 bases, with 3 bases separating them. The CDR3 spans 14 residues. Here the CDR3 reads CASSVAPNTGELFF. The CDR3 DNA follows: TGTGCCAGCAGCGTAGCCCCGAACACCGGGGAGCTGTTTTTT.

The V and J genes are TRBV29-1 and TRBJ1-1, with 8 bases identical to TRBD1. Trimming took 3 bases from V and 5 from J; bases not matched to a gene: 8. The CDR3 loop spans 14 amino acids. CDR1 is SQVTM, CDR2 ANQGSEA, per germline. This chain's CDR3 is CSVDIGQGGTEAFF. CDR3 DNA sequence: TGCAGCGTTGATATTGGACAGGGAGGAACTGAAGCTTTCTTT.

The rearrangement joins TRBV30 to TRBJ1-6, with D hard to call. The CDR3 spans 13 residues. In germline, CDR1 is GTSNPN, CDR2 SVGIG (reference sequence). The germline V and J ends were trimmed by 5 bases and 7 bases, with 12 bases remaining between them. The CDR3 region has the DNA TGTGCCTGGGAGCGCCAGGCCAATTCACCCCTCCACTTT. Encoded protein: CAWERQANSPLHF.

The rearrangement links TRBV3-1 (or the pseudogene TRBV3-2) to TRBJ2-5; 9 bases are shared with TRBD2. Per the germline V gene, CDR1 is LGHDT and CDR2 is YNNKEL (reference sequence). Germline trimming cut 4 bases from V and 5 bases from J; bases unmatched to any gene: 5. The CDR3 length is 14 residues. CDR3 coding DNA: TGTGCCAGCAGCCTTGGGACTAGCCGGGAGACCCAGTACTTC. Its translation is CASSLGTSRETQYF.

This chain joins TRBV19 and TRBJ2-5; no clear D. From germline, CDR1 is LNHDA and CDR2 SQIVND (reference sequence). The CDR3 length is 12 residues. V was cut by 6 bases and J by 2 bases, with 7 bases left in between. In nucleotides, the CDR3 is TGTGCCAGTAGCTATGGGCAAGAGACCCAGTACTTC. It yields the protein CASSYGQETQYF.

The chain has TRBV7-8 and TRBJ2-3; possibly TRBD1 or TRBD2 for D (5 bases each). Trimming shortened V by 3 bases and J by 0 bases, and 7 bases separated the two germline ends. The CDR3 consists of 14 residues. Germline V gene sequence: CDR1 SGHVS, CDR2 FQNEAQ. The CDR3 sequence: CASSFRDSTDTQYF. The CDR3 region has the DNA TGTGCCAGCAGCTTCCGGGACAGCACAGATACGCAGTATTTT.

The chain combines TRBV28 with TRBJ2-3; no definite D call. V gave up 5 bases and J gave up 0 bases, with 9 bases separating them. The length of the CDR3 is 14 residues. Germline lookup yields CDR1 MDHEN and CDR2 SYDVKM. CDR3 residues: CASSDTSSTDTQYF. The CDR3 DNA reads as TGTGCCAGCAGTGACACCTCGAGCACAGATACGCAGTATTTT.

This clone was found once. The chain uses TRBV2 and TRBJ2-5, with 10 bases that match TRBD1. V was clipped by 7 bases and J by 5 bases; unmatched bases: 10. The CDR3 length is 15 residues. The germline CDR1 and CDR2 sequences are SNHLY and FYNNEI. The CDR3 region is CASNPTGQGWETQYF. For the CDR3, the DNA is TGTGCCAGCAACCCGACGGGACAGGGGTGGGAGACCCAGTACTTC. The complete variable domain, with remaining parts taken from reference TRBV2 and TRBJ2-5, reads EPEVTQTPSHQVTQMGQEVILRCVPISNHLYFYWYRQILGQKVEFLVSFYNNEISEKSEIFDDQFSVERPDGSNFTLKIRSTKLEDSAMYFCASNPTGQGWETQYFGPGTRLLVL.

The chain employs TRBV2 and TRBJ1-5; D may be TRBD1 (5 bases). V gave up 2 bases and J gave up 3 bases, with 11 bases separating them. Germline CDR1 SNHLY, CDR2 FYNNEI. The CDR3 totals 15 residues. CDR3 protein: CASSESGALNQPQHF. The CDR3 bases are TGTGCCAGCAGTGAAAGTGGGGCGCTCAATCAGCCCCAGCATTTT. The entire variable domain, with the rest obtained from reference TRBV2 and TRBJ1-5, is as follows: EPEVTQTPSHQVTQMGQEVILRCVPISNHLYFYWYRQILGQKVEFLVSFYNNEISEKSEIFDDQFSVERPDGSNFTLKIRSTKLEDSAMYFCASSESGALNQPQHFGDGTRLSIL.

The chain joins TRBV19 to TRBJ2-2; D gene unclear. Germline V CDR1 and CDR2: LNHDA, SQIVND (reference sequence). The ends were cut back, 8 bases at V and 10 bases at J, with 11 bases in the middle. The CDR3 covers 11 residues. The CDR3, as DNA: TGTGCCAGTCTGGGGTACATGGAGCTGTTTTTT. Translation: CASLGYMELFF.

This chain connects TRBV10-3 to TRBJ2-7; D remains ambiguous. CDR3 length equals 15 residues. Germline CDR1 reads ENHRY; CDR2 reads SYGVKD. V was clipped by 4 bases and J by 0 bases, with 13 bases between them. The CDR3 DNA reads TGTGCCATCAGTGGGCCCGTGGGCGACTCCTACGAGCAGTACTTC. Amino acid sequence: CAISGPVGDSYEQYF.

The sample holds one count of this clone. CDR3 protein: CASSGTGRSYEQYF. The CDR3 nucleotides read TGTGCCAGCAGCGGGACAGGGAGATCCTACGAGCAGTACTTC. This chain uses TRBV9 with TRBJ2-7, with 8 bases matching TRBD1. The CDR3 loop spans 14 amino acids. J lost 1 base, V lost 3 bases, and 3 bases had no gene match. Germline V gives CDR1 SGDLS, CDR2 YYNGEE.